What follows are 3 T cell receptor beta chains derived from one specimen sequenced in a study of T cell responses to AZD1222 COVID-19 vaccine. Using immunoSEQ multiplex PCR, the repertoire was profiled, and TCRdb retains in-frame clones only, with some absent. The sample has some 110,000 clones, approximately 93% seen once. This sample comprised peripheral blood, obtained on day 0 of AZD1222 vaccination. The source is an adult in good health.

V and J are TRBV7-8 and TRBJ2-1, with D perhaps matching TRBD1 (5 bases). In germline, CDR1 is SGHVS, CDR2 FQNEAQ. With 5 bases removed from V and 1 base from J, the gap between germline ends came to 15 bases. This CDR3 comprises 16 residues. Here the CDR3 DNA reads TGTGCCAGCAGCGGTTTCAAGGGGATTTCCTACAATGAGCAGTTCTTC. It specifies CASSGFKGISYNEQFF.

This chain connects TRBV11-3 to TRBJ2-7, with a weak D call TRBD1 (6 bases). In germline, CDR1 is SGHNT, CDR2 YENEEA. V was clipped by 0 bases and J by 5 bases, with 14 bases between them. The CDR3 covers 15 residues. Here the CDR3 DNA reads TGTGCCAGCAGCTTAGACGGGGCAGGGGCAGACGAGCAGTACTTC. Its protein product is CASSLDGAGADEQYF.

This clone was picked up one time. CDR3: CATSRRDRGQETQYF. The CDR3 DNA reads as TGTGCCACCAGCAGGAGGGACAGGGGCCAAGAGACCCAGTACTTC. The chain carries TRBV15 and TRBJ2-5; TRBD1 aligns across 10 bases. With 3 bases clipped from V and 1 base from J, the junction kept 2 bases outside the gene matches. Germline lookup yields CDR1 LNHNV and CDR2 YYDKDF (reference sequence). This CDR3 region has 15 residues.